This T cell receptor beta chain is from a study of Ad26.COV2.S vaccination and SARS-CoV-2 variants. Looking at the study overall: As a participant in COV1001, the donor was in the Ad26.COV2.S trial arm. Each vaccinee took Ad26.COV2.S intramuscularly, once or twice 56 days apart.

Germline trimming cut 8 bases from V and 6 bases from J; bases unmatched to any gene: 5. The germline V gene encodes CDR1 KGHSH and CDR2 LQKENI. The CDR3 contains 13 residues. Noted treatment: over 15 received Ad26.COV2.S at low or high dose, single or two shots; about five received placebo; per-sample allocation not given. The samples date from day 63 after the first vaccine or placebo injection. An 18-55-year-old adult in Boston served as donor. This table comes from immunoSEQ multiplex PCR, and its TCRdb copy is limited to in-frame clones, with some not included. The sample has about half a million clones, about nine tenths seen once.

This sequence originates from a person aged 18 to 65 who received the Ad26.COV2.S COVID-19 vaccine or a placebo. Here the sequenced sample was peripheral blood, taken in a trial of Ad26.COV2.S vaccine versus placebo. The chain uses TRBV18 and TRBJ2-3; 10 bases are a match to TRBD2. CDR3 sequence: CASQRGGSDTQYF. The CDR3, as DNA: TGTGCCAGCCAGCGGGGGGGCTCGGATACGCAGTATTTT.